What follows are 7 T cell receptor beta chains derived from one specimen sequenced in a study of blood T cell repertoires in COVID-19. The data were produced by immunoSEQ multiplex PCR, yet TCRdb's version contains in-frame clones alone and is incomplete. The sample holds approximately 11,000 clones, roughly 82% seen once. Material for sequencing was peripheral blood. The receptor set was obtained from a woman aged 60-75 years with acute or convalescent COVID-19.

This sequence joins TRBV5-5 and TRBJ1-1, with a tentative D call TRBD1 (5 bases). Per germline, CDR1 SGHKS and CDR2 YYEKEE (reference sequence). The ends were cut back, 6 bases at V and 4 bases at J, with 13 bases in the middle. The CDR3 sequence is 13 residues long. The CDR3 DNA reads as TGTGCCAGCACCCGGGGGGTAGGCACTGAAGCTTTCTTT. It specifies CASTRGVGTEAFF.

V is TRBV5-4 and J is TRBJ2-7, with TRBD1 matching 7 bases. The CDR3 contains 15 residues. The V gene end was trimmed by 0 bases and the J gene end by 4 bases; junction bases not matched to a gene: 7. The germline V gene has CDR1 SGHNT and CDR2 YYREEE (reference sequence). The CDR3 sequence: CASSLVPGGKYEQYF. The CDR3 bases are TGTGCCAGCAGCTTGGTTCCAGGGGGAAAATACGAGCAGTACTTC. Supplemented by reference TRBV5-4 and TRBJ2-7, the full variable domain reads ETGVTQSPTHLIKTRGQQVTLRCSSQSGHNTVSWYQQALGQGPQFIFQYYREEENGRGNFPPRFSGLQFPNYSSELNVNALELDDSALYLCASSLVPGGKYEQYFGPGTRLTVT.

CDR3 coding DNA: TGTGCCAGTAAGGAGACAGGGCTTGGAAACACCATATATTTT. Its translation: CASKETGLGNTIYF. V gene TRBV19 combines with J gene TRBJ1-3, with 7 bases matching TRBD1. CDR1 is LNHDA and CDR2 is SQIVND in the germline V gene (reference sequence). Germline trimming cut 7 bases from V and 3 bases from J; bases unmatched to any gene: 6. This CDR3 spans 14 amino acids. The variable domain in full, with the rest retrieved from reference TRBV19 and TRBJ1-3, is DGGITQSPKYLFRKEGQNVTLSCEQNLNHDAMYWYRQDPGQGLRLIYYSQIVNDFQKGDIAEGYSVSREKKESFPLTVTSAQKNPTAFYLCASKETGLGNTIYFGEGSWLTVV.

The V call is TRBV4-1, the J call TRBJ2-7; tentatively, D is TRBD1 (5 bases). The germline CDR1 and CDR2 sequences are MGHRA and YSYEKL. The V end was cut by 4 bases, the J end by 2 bases, with 15 bases between. CDR3 length equals 15 residues. CDR3 sequence reads: CASSPTESNPYEQYF. CDR3 nucleotides: TGCGCCAGCAGCCCGACAGAGTCCAATCCCTACGAGCAGTACTTC.

In its sample, this clone was seen a few times. The chain carries TRBV29-1 and TRBJ2-5; 9 bases align to TRBD2. This CDR3 has 14 residues. Germline V lookup: CDR1 SQVTM, CDR2 ANQGSEA. With 4 bases clipped from V and 3 bases from J, the junction kept 6 bases outside the gene matches. The CDR3 here is CSVAASGGKETQYF. DNA of the CDR3: TGCAGCGTTGCGGCCAGCGGGGGGAAAGAGACCCAGTACTTC.

The V gene is TRBV2, the J gene TRBJ2-1, with TRBD2 matching 11 bases. This CDR3 has 15 amino acids. With V trimmed by 2 bases and J by 9 bases, 6 bases remained unmatched. Germline assignment: CDR1 SNHLY and CDR2 FYNNEI. The CDR3 coding sequence is TGTGCCAGCAGTGAAATAGCGGGGGGGCCCGGTGAGCAGTTCTTC. Translating gives CASSEIAGGPGEQFF.

The CDR3 loop is CASRAGAYNEQFF. Written as DNA, the CDR3 is TGTGCCTCGAGAGCGGGGGCGTACAATGAGCAGTTCTTC. This chain joins TRBV5-4 and TRBJ2-1, with 8 nucleotides matching TRBD2. This CDR3 spans 13 amino acids. Germline V lookup: CDR1 SGHNT, CDR2 YYREEE (reference sequence). V dropped 10 bases and J dropped 4; count of bases not matched to a gene: 7.